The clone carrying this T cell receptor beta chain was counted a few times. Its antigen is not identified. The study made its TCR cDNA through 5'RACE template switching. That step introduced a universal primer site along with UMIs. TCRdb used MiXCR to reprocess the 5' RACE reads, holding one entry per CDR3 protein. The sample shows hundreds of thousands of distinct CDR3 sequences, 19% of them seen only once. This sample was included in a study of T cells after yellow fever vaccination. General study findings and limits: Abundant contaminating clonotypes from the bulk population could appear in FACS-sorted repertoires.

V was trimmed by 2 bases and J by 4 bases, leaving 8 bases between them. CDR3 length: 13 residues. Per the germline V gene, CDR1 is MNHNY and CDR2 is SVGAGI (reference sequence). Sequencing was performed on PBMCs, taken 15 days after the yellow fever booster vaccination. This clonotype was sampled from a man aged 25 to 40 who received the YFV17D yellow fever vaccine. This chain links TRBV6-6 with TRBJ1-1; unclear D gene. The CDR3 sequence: CASSYEEGTEAFF. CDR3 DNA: TGTGCCAGCAGTTACGAAGAGGGCACTGAAGCTTTCTTT.